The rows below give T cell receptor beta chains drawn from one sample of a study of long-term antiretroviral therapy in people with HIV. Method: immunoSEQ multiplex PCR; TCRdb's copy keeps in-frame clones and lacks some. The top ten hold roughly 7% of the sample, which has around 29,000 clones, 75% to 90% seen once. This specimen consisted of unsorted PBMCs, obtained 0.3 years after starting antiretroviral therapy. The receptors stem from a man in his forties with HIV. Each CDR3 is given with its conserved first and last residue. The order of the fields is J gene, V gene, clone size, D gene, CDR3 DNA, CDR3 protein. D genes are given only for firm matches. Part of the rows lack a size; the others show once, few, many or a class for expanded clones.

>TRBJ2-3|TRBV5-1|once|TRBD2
TGCGCCCGGGCACTAGCGGGAGGGCCTAGCACAGATACGCAGTATTTT
CARALAGGPSTDTQYF
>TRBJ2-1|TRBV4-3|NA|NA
TGCGCCAGCAGCCAAGATTGGGCCGTAACCAATGAGCAGTTCTTC
CASSQDWAVTNEQFF
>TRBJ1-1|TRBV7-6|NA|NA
TGTGCCAGCAGCCCTAACACAGGATCTGGAGCTTTCTTT
CASSPNTGSGAFF
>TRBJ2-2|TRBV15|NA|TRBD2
TGTGCCACCAGCATTTATCTAGCGGGGGGGCGCACCGGGGAGCTGTTTTTT
CATSIYLAGGRTGELFF
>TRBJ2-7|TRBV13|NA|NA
TGTGCCAGCAGCTTGCAGGGAACGTTCCACGAGCAGTACTTC
CASSLQGTFHEQYF
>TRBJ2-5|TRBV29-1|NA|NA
TGCAGCGTTGTGGCGCAGGGAAATCAAGAGACCCAGTACTTC
CSVVAQGNQETQYF
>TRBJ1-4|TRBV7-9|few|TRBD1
TGTGCCAGCAGCTTATATGGACAGGGTGCGGCCTCGCTGTTTTTT
CASSLYGQGAASLFF
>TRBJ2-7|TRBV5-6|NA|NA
TGTGCCAGCAGGAGGGGTTGGGAGCAGTACTTC
CASRRGWEQYF
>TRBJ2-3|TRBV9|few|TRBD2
TGTGCCAGCAGTCTAGCGGTGAGCACAGATACGCAGTATTTT
CASSLAVSTDTQYF
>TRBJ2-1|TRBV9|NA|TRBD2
TGTGCCAGCAGCCCCACTAGCGGGCGGTACAATGAGCAGTTCTTC
CASSPTSGRYNEQFF
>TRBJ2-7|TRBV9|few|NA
TGTGCCAGCAGCGTAGGAGTGAGTTGGGGGCAGGAGTACTTC
CASSVGVSWGQEYF
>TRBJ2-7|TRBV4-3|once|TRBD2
TGCGCCAGCAGCCAAGCCCGGGGGGGAGGGGGGTCCTACGAGCAGTACTTC
CASSQARGGGGSYEQYF
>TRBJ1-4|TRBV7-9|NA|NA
TGTGCCAGCAGCTTAGGCGTCAGGGCTGGTAATGAAAAACTGTTTTTT
CASSLGVRAGNEKLFF
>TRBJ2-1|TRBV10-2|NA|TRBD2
TGCGCCAGCAGTATTAGCGGGAGGAGCTACAATGAGCAGTTCTTC
CASSISGRSYNEQFF
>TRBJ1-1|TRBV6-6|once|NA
TGTGCCAGCGGGGAGCTGGGCGGCGCTTTCTTT
CASGELGGAFF
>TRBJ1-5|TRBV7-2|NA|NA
TGTGCCAGCAGCTTCAGGGCTACCAATCAGCCCCAGCATTTT
CASSFRATNQPQHF
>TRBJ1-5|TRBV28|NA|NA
TGTGCCAGCAGTTTTCCGATAGGGGGGTACCAGCCCCAGCATTTT
CASSFPIGGYQPQHF
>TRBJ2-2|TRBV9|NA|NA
TGTGCCAGCAGCGGTCCTTCAGGGGAGCTGTTTTTT
CASSGPSGELFF
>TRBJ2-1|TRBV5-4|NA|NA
TGTGCCAGCAGCCCAGTAGGGGTCTCCTACAATGAGCAGTTCTTC
CASSPVGVSYNEQFF
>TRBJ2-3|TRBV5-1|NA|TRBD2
TGCGCCAGCAGCTTCCTAGCGGGGCCTAGCACAGATACGCAGTATTTT
CASSFLAGPSTDTQYF
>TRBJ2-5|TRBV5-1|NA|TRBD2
TGCGCCAGCAGCTTCATTACGGCGGGAGCACAAGAGACCCAGTACTTC
CASSFITAGAQETQYF
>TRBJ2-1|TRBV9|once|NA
TGTGCCAGCAGCGTCGGGACATCCTACAATGAGCAGTTCTTC
CASSVGTSYNEQFF
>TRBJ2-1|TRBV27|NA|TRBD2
TGTGCCAGTCGGCGGGGGGACGGTGAGCAGTTCTTC
CASRRGDGEQFF
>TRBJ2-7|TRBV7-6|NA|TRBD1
TGTGCCAGCAGCTTGACAGGGGGCGACCTCTCCTACGAGCAGTACTTC
CASSLTGGDLSYEQYF
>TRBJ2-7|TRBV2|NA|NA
TGTGCCAGCAGTCTACAGGCCTACGAGCAGTACTTC
CASSLQAYEQYF
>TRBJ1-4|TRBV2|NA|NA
TGTGCCAGCAGTCTGGAGGGGGAAAAACTGTTTTTT
CASSLEGEKLFF
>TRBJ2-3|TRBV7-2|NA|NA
TGTGCCAGCAGCTGGGGGGTAGATACGCAGTATTTT
CASSWGVDTQYF
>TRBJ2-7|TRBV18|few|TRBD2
TGTGCCAGCTCCGACCAGGGGTTATACGGGAGGGCAGGCGAGCAGTACTTC
CASSDQGLYGRAGEQYF